This entry lists 11 T cell receptor beta chains sequenced from one sample in a study of technical replicates of blood from a handful of donors. Sequenced by immunoSEQ multiplex PCR; TCRdb stores in-frame clones only, minus some. The sample has approximately 73,000 clones; about 92% are singletons. What was sequenced was T cells isolated from PBMCs. The receptors originated from a human donor in good health.

J is TRBJ1-1 and V is TRBV4-1; 10 bases map to TRBD1. The CDR3 has 15 residues. J gave up 2 bases and V 5 bases, and 5 bases lay outside the gene matches. The germline gives CDR1 MGHRA, CDR2 YSYEKL. The chain's CDR3 is CASSKGQGSNTEAFF. CDR3 nucleotide sequence: TGCGCCAGCAGCAAGGGACAGGGGTCAAACACTGAAGCTTTCTTT.

CDR3 nucleotides: TGTGCCAGCAGCCCAGCTGGGTGGACAAGGGGCGCCTACGAGCAGTACTTC. Protein sequence: CASSPAGWTRGAYEQYF. This chain connects TRBV7-2 to TRBJ2-7, with D possibly TRBD1 on 5 matching bases. This CDR3 is 17 amino acids long. The germline V and J ends were trimmed by 5 bases and 2 bases, with 22 bases remaining between them. CDR1 and CDR2 (germline): SGHTA, FQGNSA.

This sequence joins TRBV5-8 and TRBJ1-2; TRBD1 might be the D (6 bases). There are 16 residues in the CDR3. Germline CDR1 SGHTS, CDR2 YDEGEE. V dropped 3 bases and J dropped 2 bases, with 17 bases sitting between them. The CDR3 nucleotides read TGTGCCAGCAGCTGGGTTAACAGGGAGACCAACTATGGCTACACCTTC. Protein product: CASSWVNRETNYGYTF. The whole variable domain, remainder taken from reference TRBV5-8 and TRBJ1-2, is EAGVTQSPTHLIKTRGQQATLRCSPISGHTSVYWYQQALGLGLQFLLWYDEGEERNRGNFPPRFSGRQFPNYSSELNVNALELEDSALYLCASSWVNRETNYGYTFGSGTRLTVV.

The chain is built from TRBV4-1 and TRBJ1-2, with D perhaps TRBD1 (6 bases). V was shortened by 2 bases and J by 3 bases, with 7 bases between the two germline ends. The CDR3 length is 13 residues. Germline CDR1 reads MGHRA; CDR2 reads YSYEKL. In DNA form, the CDR3 reads TGCGCCAGCAGCCAACGGACAGACTATGGCTACACCTTC. Its translation: CASSQRTDYGYTF.

The genes are TRBV6-1 and TRBJ1-2; 9 bases are shared with TRBD1. V gave up 7 bases and J gave up 5 bases; unmatched junction bases: 5. Germline CDR1 reads MNHNS; CDR2 reads SASEGT. This CDR3 contains 13 residues. The CDR3 here is CASKGTGFYGYTF. The CDR3 DNA follows: TGTGCCAGCAAAGGGACAGGGTTTTATGGCTACACCTTC.

V and J are TRBV4-2 and TRBJ2-3, with D tentatively TRBD1 (5 bases). The CDR3 contains 15 residues. Trimming shortened V by 0 bases and J by 0 bases, and 7 bases separated the two germline ends. Germline values: CDR1 LGHNA, CDR2 YNFKEQ. The CDR3 is CASSQEGHSTDTQYF. CDR3 in DNA: TGTGCCAGCAGCCAAGAGGGGCACAGCACAGATACGCAGTATTTT.

The J gene is TRBJ2-6, the V gene TRBV10-3, with TRBD1 matching over 7 bases. CDR1 and CDR2 from the germline V gene are ENHRY and SYGVKD. The CDR3 runs 15 residues. V was pared by 8 bases and J by 0 bases, with 4 bases of the junction left unmatched. The CDR3 DNA reads as TGTGCCATCCTGGGACAGAGCTCTGGGGCCAACGTCCTGACTTTC. Protein product: CAILGQSSGANVLTF.

For the CDR3, the DNA is TGTGCCAGCAGCGTAGGTACGACCCCCGAGGGAGAGCAGTTCTTC. Amino acid sequence: CASSVGTTPEGEQFF. This chain joins TRBV9 and TRBJ2-1; D perhaps matches TRBD2 (5 bases). Per germline, CDR1 SGDLS and CDR2 YYNGEE. Trimming left V 0 bases short and J 10 bases short, with 17 bases between. The CDR3 has 15 residues.

The chain links TRBV19 to TRBJ2-7, with a weak D call TRBD1 (6 bases). Trimming removed 4 bases from V and 2 bases from J, with 12 bases in between. Germline V gives CDR1 LNHDA, CDR2 SQIVND (reference sequence). This CDR3 is 14 amino acids long. The CDR3, as DNA: TGTGCCAGTAGTAAGGCAGGGGCGACCTACGAGCAGTACTTC. Translating gives CASSKAGATYEQYF.

V is TRBV10-3 and J is TRBJ2-6, with D maybe TRBD2 (6 bases). V was cut by 8 bases and J by 0 bases, with 14 bases left in between. Per the germline V gene, CDR1 is ENHRY and CDR2 is SYGVKD. The CDR3 covers 16 residues. CDR3: CAIPGLASSGANVLTF. The CDR3 nucleotides read TGTGCCATCCCGGGACTGGCTAGCTCTGGGGCCAACGTCCTGACTTTC.

About this clone: Sequence at one end of the junction differs from germline and may be a read error. This chain connects TRBV5-1 to TRBJ2-5, with 7 bases aligning to TRBD1. Germline CDR1 SGHRS, CDR2 YFSETQ. The CDR3 is made up of 12 amino acids. In nucleotides, the CDR3 is TGCGCCAGCGGGACAGTTCAAGAGTCCCAGTACTTC. Its translation is CASGTVQESQYF.